Listed below are T cell receptor beta chains from one sample, sequenced in a study of cytomegalovirus exposure and HLA in healthy donors. Clones were sequenced by immunoSEQ multiplex PCR, and TCRdb holds only the in-frame ones, with some missing. Of around 140,000 clones listed, 60% to 80% are singletons. The sequencing input was PBMCs. Receptors originate from a male donor in good health and CMV-seronegative. CDR3s leave out the opening cysteine and the closing phenylalanine or tryptophan. D genes are given only for firm matches. Size is omitted from some rows. Given values are once, few, many or a class for expanded clones.

J,size,V,D,CDR3
TRBJ1-1,-,TRBV7-9,-,ASSPDGGNPEAF
TRBJ1-6,-,TRBV30,TRBD1,AYQSGTGGSPLH
TRBJ1-5,-,TRBV9,-,ASSVGSGTSNQPQH
TRBJ2-7,-,TRBV4-3,TRBD1,ASSPFNQGAYEQY
TRBJ1-2,-,TRBV6-5,TRBD1,ASSRDRDLYGYT
TRBJ1-4,-,TRBV30,-,AWSDAGNEKLF
-,-,TRBV30,TRBD1,AWSDRVRTYEQY
TRBJ2-3,once,TRBV9,-,ASSALGGGRDTQY
TRBJ2-7,-,TRBV27,TRBD2,ASSWGGSGGPSSYEQY
TRBJ2-7,-,TRBV4-3,-,ASSQEFTSSSYEQY